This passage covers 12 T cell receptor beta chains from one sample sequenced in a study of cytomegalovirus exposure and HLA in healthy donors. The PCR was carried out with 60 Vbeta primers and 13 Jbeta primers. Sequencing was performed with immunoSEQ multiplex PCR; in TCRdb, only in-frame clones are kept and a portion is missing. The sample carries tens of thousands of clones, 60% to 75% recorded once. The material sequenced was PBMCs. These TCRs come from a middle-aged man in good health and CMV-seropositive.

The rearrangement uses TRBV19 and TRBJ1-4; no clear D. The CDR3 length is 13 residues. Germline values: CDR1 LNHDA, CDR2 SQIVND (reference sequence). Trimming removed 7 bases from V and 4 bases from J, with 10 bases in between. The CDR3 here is CASMGSVNEKLFF. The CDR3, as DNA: TGTGCCAGTATGGGCAGTGTTAATGAAAAACTGTTTTTT.

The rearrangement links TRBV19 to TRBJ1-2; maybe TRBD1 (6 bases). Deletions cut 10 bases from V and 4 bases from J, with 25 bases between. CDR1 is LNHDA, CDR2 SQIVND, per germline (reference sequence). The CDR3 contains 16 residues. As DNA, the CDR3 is TGTGCCACCACTCCGGACAGAGCAAAACAACTCTATGGCTACACCTTC. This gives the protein CATTPDRAKQLYGYTF.

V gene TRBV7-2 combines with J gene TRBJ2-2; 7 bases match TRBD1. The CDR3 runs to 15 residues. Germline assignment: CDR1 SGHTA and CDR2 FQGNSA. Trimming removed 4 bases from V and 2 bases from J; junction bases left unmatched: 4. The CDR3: CASSSGQYNTGELFF. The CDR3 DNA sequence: TGTGCCAGCAGCTCGGGACAGTACAACACCGGGGAGCTGTTTTTT. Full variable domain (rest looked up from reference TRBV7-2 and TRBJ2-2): GAGVSQSPSNKVTEKGKDVELRCDPISGHTALYWYRQSLGQGLEFLIYFQGNSAPDKSGLPSDRFSAERTGGSVSTLTIQRTQQEDSAVYLCASSSGQYNTGELFFGEGSRLTVL.

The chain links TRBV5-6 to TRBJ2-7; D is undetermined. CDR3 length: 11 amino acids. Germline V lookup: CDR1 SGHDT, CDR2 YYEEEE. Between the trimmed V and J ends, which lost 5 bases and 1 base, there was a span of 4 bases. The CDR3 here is CASRRSYEQYF. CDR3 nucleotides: TGTGCCAGCAGACGGTCCTACGAGCAGTACTTC.

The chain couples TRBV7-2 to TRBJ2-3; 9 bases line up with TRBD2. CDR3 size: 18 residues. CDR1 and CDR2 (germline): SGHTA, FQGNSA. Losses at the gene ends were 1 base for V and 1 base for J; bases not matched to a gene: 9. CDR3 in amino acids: CASSLEGGGAGGTDTQYF. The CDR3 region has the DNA TGTGCCAGCAGCTTAGAGGGCGGGGGGGCGGGAGGCACAGATACGCAGTATTTT.

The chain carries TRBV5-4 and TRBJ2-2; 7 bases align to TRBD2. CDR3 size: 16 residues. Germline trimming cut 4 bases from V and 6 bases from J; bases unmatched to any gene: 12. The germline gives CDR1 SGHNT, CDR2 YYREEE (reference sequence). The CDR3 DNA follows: TGTGCCAGCAGCCCGGCCAGGACTAGTCGGTCCGGGGAGCTGTTTTTT. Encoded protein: CASSPARTSRSGELFF.

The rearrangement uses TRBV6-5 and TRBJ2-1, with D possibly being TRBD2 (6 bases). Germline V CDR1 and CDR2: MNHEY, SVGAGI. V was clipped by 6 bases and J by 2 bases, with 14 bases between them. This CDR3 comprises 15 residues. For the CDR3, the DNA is TGTGCCAGCAGCCTGACTAGAGATCCCTACAATGAGCAGTTCTTC. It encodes CASSLTRDPYNEQFF.

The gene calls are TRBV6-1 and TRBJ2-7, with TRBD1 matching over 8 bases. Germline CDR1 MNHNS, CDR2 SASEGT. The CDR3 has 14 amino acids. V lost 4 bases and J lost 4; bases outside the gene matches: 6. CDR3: CASSGQGLSYEQYF. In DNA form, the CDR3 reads TGTGCCAGCAGTGGACAGGGGCTCTCATACGAGCAGTACTTC.

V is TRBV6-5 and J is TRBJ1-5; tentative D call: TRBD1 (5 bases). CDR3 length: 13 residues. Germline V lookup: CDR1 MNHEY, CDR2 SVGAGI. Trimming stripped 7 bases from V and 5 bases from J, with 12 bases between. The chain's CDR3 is CASKSGAYQPQHF. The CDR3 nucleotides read TGTGCCAGCAAAAGCGGGGCCTATCAGCCCCAGCATTTT.

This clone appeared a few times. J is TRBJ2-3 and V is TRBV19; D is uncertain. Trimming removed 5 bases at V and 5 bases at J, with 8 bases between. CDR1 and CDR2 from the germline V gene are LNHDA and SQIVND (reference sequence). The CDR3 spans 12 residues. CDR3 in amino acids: CASSFSLDTQYF. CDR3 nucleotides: TGTGCCAGTAGTTTTTCCCTAGATACGCAGTATTTT.

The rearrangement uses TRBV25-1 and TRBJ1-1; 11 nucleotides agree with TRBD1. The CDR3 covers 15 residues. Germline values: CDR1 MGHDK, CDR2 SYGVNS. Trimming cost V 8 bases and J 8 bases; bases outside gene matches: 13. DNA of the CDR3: TGTGCCAGCGAACCTAGCCTCCGGGACAGGGGGGAAGCTTTCTTT. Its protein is CASEPSLRDRGEAFF.

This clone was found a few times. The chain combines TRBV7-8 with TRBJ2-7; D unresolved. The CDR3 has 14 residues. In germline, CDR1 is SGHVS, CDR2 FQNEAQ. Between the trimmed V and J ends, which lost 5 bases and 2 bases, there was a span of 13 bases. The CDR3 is CASSGGTSAYEQYF. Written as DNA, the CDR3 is TGTGCCAGCAGCGGTGGTACCAGCGCCTACGAGCAGTACTTC.